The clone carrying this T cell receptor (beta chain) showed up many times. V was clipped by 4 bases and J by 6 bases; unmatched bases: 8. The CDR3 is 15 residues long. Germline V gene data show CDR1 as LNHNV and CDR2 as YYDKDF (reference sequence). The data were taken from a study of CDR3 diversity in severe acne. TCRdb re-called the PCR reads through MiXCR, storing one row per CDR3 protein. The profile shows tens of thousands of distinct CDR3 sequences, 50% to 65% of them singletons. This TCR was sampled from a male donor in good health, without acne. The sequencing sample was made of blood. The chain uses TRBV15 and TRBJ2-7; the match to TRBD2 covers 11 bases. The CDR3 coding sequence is TGTGCCACCAGCATGAAGACTAGCGGGATTGTCGAGCAGTACTTC. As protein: CATSMKTSGIVEQYF.